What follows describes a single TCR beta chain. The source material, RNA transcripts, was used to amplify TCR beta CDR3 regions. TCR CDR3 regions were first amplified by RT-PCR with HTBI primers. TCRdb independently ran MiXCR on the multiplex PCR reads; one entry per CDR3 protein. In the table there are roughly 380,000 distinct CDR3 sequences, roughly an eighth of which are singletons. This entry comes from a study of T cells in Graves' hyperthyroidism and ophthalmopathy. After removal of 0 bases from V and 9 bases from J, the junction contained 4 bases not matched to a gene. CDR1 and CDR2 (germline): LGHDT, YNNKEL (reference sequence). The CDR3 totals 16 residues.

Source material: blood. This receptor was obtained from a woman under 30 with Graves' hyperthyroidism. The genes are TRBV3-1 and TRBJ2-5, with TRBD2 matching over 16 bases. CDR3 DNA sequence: TGTGCCAGCAGCCAAGATAGGGGACTAGCGGGAGGGCCCCAGTACTTC. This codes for CASSQDRGLAGGPQYF.